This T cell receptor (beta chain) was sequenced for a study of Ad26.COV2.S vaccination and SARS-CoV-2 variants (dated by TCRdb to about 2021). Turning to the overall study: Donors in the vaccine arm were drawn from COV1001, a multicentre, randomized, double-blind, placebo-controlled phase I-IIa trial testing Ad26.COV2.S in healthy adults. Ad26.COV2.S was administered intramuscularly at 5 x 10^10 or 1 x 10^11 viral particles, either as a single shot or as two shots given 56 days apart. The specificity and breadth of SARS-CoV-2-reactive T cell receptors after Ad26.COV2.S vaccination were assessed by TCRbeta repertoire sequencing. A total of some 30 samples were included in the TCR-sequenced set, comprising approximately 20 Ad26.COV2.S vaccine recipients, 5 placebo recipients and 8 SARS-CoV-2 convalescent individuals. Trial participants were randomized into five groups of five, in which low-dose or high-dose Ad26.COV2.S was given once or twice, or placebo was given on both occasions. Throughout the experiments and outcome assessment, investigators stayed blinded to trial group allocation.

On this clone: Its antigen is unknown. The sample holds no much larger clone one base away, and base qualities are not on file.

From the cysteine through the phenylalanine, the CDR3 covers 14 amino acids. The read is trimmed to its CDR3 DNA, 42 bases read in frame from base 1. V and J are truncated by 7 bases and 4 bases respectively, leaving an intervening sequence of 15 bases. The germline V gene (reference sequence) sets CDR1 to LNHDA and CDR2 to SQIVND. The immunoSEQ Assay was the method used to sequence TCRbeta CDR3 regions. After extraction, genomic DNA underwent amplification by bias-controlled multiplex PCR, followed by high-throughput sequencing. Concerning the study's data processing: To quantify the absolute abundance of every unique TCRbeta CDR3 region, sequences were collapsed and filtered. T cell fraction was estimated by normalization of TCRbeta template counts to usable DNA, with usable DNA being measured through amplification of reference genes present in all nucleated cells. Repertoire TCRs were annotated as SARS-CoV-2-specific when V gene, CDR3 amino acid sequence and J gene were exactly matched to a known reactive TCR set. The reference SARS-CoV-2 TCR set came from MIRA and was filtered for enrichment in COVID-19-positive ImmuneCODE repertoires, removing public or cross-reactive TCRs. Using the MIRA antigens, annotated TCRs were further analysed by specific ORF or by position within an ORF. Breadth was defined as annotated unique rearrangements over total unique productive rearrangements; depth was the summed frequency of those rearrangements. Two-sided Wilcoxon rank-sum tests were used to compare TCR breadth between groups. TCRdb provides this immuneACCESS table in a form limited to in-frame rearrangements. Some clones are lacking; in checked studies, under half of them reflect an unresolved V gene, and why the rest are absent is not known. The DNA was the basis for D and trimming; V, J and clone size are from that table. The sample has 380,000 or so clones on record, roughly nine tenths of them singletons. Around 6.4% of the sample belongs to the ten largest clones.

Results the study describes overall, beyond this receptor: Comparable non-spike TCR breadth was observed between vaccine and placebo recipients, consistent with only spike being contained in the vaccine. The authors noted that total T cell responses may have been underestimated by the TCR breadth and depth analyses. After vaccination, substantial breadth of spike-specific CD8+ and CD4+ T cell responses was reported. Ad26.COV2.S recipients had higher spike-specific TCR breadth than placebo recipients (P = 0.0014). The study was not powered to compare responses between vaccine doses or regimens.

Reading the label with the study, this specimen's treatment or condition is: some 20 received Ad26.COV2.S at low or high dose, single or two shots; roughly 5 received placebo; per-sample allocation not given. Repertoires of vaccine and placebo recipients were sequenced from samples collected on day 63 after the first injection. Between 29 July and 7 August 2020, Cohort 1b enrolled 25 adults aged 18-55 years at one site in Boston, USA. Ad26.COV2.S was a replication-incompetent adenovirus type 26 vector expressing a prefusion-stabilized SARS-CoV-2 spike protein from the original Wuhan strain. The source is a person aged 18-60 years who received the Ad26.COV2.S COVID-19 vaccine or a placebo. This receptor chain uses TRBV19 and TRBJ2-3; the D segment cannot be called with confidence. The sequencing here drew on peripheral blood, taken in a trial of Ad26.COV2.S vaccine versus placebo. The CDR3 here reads CASTRKAQPDTQYF. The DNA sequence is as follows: TGTGCCAGTACCCGAAAGGCCCAGCCAGATACGCAGTATTTT.